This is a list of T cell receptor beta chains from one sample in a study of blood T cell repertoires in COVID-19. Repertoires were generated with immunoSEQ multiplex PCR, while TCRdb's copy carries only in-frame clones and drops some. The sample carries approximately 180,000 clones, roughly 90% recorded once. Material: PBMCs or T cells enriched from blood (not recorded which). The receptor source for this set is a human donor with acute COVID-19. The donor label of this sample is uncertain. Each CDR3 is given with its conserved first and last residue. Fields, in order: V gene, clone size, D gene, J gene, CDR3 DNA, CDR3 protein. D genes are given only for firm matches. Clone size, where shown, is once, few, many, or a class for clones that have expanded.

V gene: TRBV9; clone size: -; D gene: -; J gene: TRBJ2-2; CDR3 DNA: TGTGCCAGCAGCGAAACTAGTGCCACCGGGGAGCTGTTTTTT; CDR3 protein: CASSETSATGELFF
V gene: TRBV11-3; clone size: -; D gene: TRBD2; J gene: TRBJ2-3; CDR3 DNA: TGTGCCAGCAGTGATACTAGCGGGGAGGATACGCAGTATTTT; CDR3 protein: CASSDTSGEDTQYF
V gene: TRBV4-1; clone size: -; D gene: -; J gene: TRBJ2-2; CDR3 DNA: TGCGCCAGCAGCCAAGCGGGGTTGGGCACCGGGGAGCTGTTTTTT; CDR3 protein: CASSQAGLGTGELFF
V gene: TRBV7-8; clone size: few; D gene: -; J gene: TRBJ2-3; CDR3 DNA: TGTGCCAGCAGCTTAGGCGCCCGGGTCAGCACAGATACGCAGTATTTT; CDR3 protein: CASSLGARVSTDTQYF
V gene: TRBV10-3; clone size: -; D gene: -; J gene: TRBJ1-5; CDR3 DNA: TGTGCCATCAGTGGTGGGGGCGGTCAGCCCCAGCATTTT; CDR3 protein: CAISGGGGQPQHF
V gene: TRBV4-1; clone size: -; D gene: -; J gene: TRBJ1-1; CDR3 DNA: TGCGCCAGCAGCCTTAGAGCTTCGGGAGTGGAAGCTTTCTTT; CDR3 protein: CASSLRASGVEAFF
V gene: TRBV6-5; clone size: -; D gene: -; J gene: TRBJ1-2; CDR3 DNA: TGTGCCAGCAGTTACAGGGACAAGAGGGTCTACACCTTC; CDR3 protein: CASSYRDKRVYTF
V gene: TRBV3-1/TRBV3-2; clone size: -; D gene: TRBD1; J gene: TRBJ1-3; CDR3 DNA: TGTGCCAGCAGCTACCGTCGGGACAGGGCGTCTGGAAACACCATATATTTT; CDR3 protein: CASSYRRDRASGNTIYF
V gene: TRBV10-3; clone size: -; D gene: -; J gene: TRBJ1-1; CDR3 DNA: TGTGCCATCAGTGAGGGCCCCAACAAGAACACTGAAGCTTTCTTT; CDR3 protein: CAISEGPNKNTEAFF
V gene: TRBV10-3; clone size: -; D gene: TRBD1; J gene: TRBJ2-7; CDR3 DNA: TGTGCCATCAGGACTTACGGGACAGCCAACTACGAGCAGTACTTC; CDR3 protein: CAIRTYGTANYEQYF
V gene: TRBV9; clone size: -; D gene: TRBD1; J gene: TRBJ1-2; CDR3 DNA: TGTGCCAGCAGCGTATGGACAGGGGCCAACTATGGCTACACCTTC; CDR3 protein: CASSVWTGANYGYTF
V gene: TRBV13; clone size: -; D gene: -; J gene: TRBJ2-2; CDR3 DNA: TGTGCCAGCAGCTTCGCGGGGACCACCGGGGAGCTGTTTTTT; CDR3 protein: CASSFAGTTGELFF
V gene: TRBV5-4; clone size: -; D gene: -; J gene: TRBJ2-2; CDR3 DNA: TGTGCCAGCAGCCTCGACCCGGGCACCGGGGAGCTGTTTTTT; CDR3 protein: CASSLDPGTGELFF
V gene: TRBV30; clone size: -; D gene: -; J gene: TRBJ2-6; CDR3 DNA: TGTGCCTGGAAAGGGGACTGGGCCAACGTCCTGACTTTC; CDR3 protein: CAWKGDWANVLTF
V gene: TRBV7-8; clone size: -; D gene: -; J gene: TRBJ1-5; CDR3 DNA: TGTGCCAGCAGCCCCGAGGACATTTTCCTCAATCAGCCCCAGCATTTT; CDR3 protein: CASSPEDIFLNQPQHF
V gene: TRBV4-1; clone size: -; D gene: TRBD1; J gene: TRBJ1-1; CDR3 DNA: TGCGCCAGCAGCCAAGGGACAGGGGACTTGATGAACACTGAAGCTTTCTTT; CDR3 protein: CASSQGTGDLMNTEAFF
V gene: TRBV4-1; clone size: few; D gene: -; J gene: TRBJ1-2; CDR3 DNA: TGCGCCAGCAGCCAAGATCAGGGTCGGCAGGGTCGCCACTATGGCTACACCTTC; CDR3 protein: CASSQDQGRQGRHYGYTF
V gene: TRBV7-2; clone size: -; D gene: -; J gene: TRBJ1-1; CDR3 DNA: TGTGCCAGCAGCTCTCCCAGGGTATTGAACACTGAAGCTTTCTTT; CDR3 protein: CASSSPRVLNTEAFF
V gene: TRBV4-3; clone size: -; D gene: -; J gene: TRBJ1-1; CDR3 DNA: TGCGCCAGCAGCCATGCCGGGCAGGGCGTTCTCACTGAAGCTTTCTTT; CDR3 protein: CASSHAGQGVLTEAFF
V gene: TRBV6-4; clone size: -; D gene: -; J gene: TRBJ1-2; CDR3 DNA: TGTGCCAGCAGTGATAACGGCTATGGCTACACCTTC; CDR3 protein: CASSDNGYGYTF
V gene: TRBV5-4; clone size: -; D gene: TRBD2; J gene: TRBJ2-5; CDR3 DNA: TGTGCCAGCAGTAGGGACTATCAAGAGACCCAGTACTTC; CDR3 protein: CASSRDYQETQYF